This T cell receptor (beta chain) came from a study of Ad26.COV2.S vaccination and SARS-CoV-2 variants. Study observations and caveats: Breadth measured for non-spike TCRs was similar across vaccine and placebo recipients. Once vaccination had occurred, spike-specific CD8+ and CD4+ T cell responses reportedly showed substantial breadth.

This clone was counted once. Its target is not known. Indicated treatment: around 19 received Ad26.COV2.S at low or high dose, single or two shots; 5 received placebo; per-sample allocation not given. The study sampled participants on day 63 after the first vaccine or placebo injection. Expressing Wuhan-strain SARS-CoV-2 spike, an Ad26 vector served as the vaccine. This table comes from immunoSEQ multiplex PCR, and its TCRdb copy is limited to in-frame clones, with some not included. The table records fewer than 500,000 clones, around nine tenths of them present only once. In germline, CDR1 is ENHRY, CDR2 SYGVKD. This CDR3 spans 13 amino acids. V dropped 4 bases and J dropped 0 bases, with 7 bases sitting between them.

This TCR was sampled from a person between 18 and 60 years old who received the Ad26.COV2.S COVID-19 vaccine or a placebo. Sequencing was performed on peripheral blood, taken in a trial of Ad26.COV2.S vaccine versus placebo. This chain links TRBV10-3 with TRBJ2-7, with a weak D call TRBD2 (5 bases). Here the CDR3 DNA reads TGTGCCATCAGTGTGAGCGGCTCCTACGAGCAGTACTTC. Protein sequence: CAISVSGSYEQYF.